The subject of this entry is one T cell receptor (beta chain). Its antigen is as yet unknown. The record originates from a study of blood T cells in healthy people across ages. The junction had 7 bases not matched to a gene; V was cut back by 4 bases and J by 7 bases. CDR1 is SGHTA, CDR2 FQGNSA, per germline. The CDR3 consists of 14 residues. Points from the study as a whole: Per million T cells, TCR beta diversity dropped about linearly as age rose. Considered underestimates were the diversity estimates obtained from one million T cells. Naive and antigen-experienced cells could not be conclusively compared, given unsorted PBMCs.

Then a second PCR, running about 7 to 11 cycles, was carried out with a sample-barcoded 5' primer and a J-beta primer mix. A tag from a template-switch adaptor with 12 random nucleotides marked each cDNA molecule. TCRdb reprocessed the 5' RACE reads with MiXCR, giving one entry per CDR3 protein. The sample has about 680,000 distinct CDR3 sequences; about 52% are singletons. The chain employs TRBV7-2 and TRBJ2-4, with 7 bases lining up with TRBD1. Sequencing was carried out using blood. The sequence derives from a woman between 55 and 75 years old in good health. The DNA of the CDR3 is TGTGCCAGCAGCTCCGACAGGGTAGTGAACATTCAGTACTTC. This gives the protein CASSSDRVVNIQYF.